Listed below are T cell receptor beta chains from one sample, sequenced in a study of cytomegalovirus exposure and HLA in healthy donors. Produced via immunoSEQ multiplex PCR; TCRdb's table is partial and in-frame only. The sample includes 170,000 or so clones, 80% of them seen just once. Sequencing input: PBMCs. Every receptor here comes from a boy between 5 and 17 years old in good health and CMV-seronegative. The CDR3 runs from the conserved cysteine through the conserved F or W. The D gene is left open where the match is weak. Rows give clone size only sometimes, using once, few, many, or a class for an expanded clone.

clone_size,j_call,d_call,v_call,cdr3_nt,cdr3_aa
NA,TRBJ1-4,NA,TRBV4-1,TGCGCCAGCAGCCAAGATTTAGTAGCTAATGAAAAACTGTTTTTT,CASSQDLVANEKLFF
NA,TRBJ1-1,NA,TRBV6-5,TGTGCCAGCAGTCCGGTCCAGGGCTGGGGTGAAGCTTTCTTT,CASSPVQGWGEAFF
NA,TRBJ1-2,TRBD1,TRBV7-6,TGTGCCAGCAGCTTAGCGGGACAGGGCCTGCTATCTGGCTACACCTTC,CASSLAGQGLLSGYTF
NA,TRBJ1-2,NA,TRBV11-2,TGTGCCAGCAGCTTAGTATATAACTATGGCTACACCTTC,CASSLVYNYGYTF
NA,TRBJ1-4,NA,TRBV7-9,TGTGCCAGCAGCTTAGAGCCCCACCCGGGGGTTTCTAATGAAAAACTGTTTTTT,CASSLEPHPGVSNEKLFF
NA,TRBJ1-1,NA,TRBV30,TGTGCCTGGAGTGTTGGGGGGAGAGGGTACACTGAAGCTTTCTTT,CAWSVGGRGYTEAFF
NA,TRBJ2-1,TRBD1,TRBV27,TGTGCCAGCAGTTTAGGGACAGCAATCTACAATGAGCAGTTCTTC,CASSLGTAIYNEQFF
NA,TRBJ2-2,NA,TRBV9,TGTGCCAGCAGCGCAGAGGGAGCCACCGGGGAGCTGTTTTTT,CASSAEGATGELFF
once,TRBJ2-7,NA,TRBV6-1,TGTGCCAGCAGACCCCAGGGGTACGAGCAGTACTTC,CASRPQGYEQYF
NA,TRBJ1-2,NA,TRBV10-3,TGTGCCATCAGTGAGTCAGCAGGCCCTAACTATGGCTACACCTTC,CAISESAGPNYGYTF
NA,TRBJ2-3,NA,TRBV5-1,TGCGCCAGCAGCTTGGAGGGGGATACGCAGTATTTT,CASSLEGDTQYF
NA,TRBJ2-7,TRBD1,TRBV2,TGTGCCAGCAGTTTAGGACAGGGTACCTACGAGCAGTACTTC,CASSLGQGTYEQYF
NA,TRBJ1-1,NA,TRBV6-4,TGTGCCAGCAGTGCAGAATATCGCACTGAAGCTTTCTTT,CASSAEYRTEAFF
NA,TRBJ2-7,TRBD2,TRBV9,TGTGCCAGCGCCCTGGCGGGAGGGACCTACGAGCAGTACTTC,CASALAGGTYEQYF
NA,TRBJ1-1,NA,TRBV7-8,TGTGCCAGCAGCCCCGGACACCTGAACACTGAAGCTTTCTTT,CASSPGHLNTEAFF
NA,TRBJ1-1,NA,TRBV6-6,TGTGCCACTATAGCACAGGTCCGGAACACTGAAGCTTTCTTT,CATIAQVRNTEAFF
NA,TRBJ1-2,TRBD1,TRBV5-6,TGTGCCAGCAGCACGCAACCGGGACAGCCTGAGAGAGGTGGCTACACCTTC,CASSTQPGQPERGGYTF
once,TRBJ2-1,TRBD2,TRBV29-1,TGCAGCGTTGCACCTAGCGGGGGGCTTAATGAGCAGTTCTTC,CSVAPSGGLNEQFF
few,TRBJ1-3,TRBD1,TRBV30,TGTGCCTGGAGGAGACAGGGGTATGGAAACACCATATATTTT,CAWRRQGYGNTIYF
NA,TRBJ1-5,NA,TRBV7-2,TGTGCCAGCAGCTTAGCGAACAGGGTACAGCCCCAGCATTTT,CASSLANRVQPQHF
NA,TRBJ1-3,NA,TRBV5-1,TGCGCCAGCAGCATAACCCCGAGCTCTGGAAACACCATATATTTT,CASSITPSSGNTIYF
few,TRBJ2-2,NA,TRBV10-3,TGTGCCATCAGTGGTTCGCAGGGGCCTACTAACACCGGGGAGCTGTTTTTT,CAISGSQGPTNTGELFF